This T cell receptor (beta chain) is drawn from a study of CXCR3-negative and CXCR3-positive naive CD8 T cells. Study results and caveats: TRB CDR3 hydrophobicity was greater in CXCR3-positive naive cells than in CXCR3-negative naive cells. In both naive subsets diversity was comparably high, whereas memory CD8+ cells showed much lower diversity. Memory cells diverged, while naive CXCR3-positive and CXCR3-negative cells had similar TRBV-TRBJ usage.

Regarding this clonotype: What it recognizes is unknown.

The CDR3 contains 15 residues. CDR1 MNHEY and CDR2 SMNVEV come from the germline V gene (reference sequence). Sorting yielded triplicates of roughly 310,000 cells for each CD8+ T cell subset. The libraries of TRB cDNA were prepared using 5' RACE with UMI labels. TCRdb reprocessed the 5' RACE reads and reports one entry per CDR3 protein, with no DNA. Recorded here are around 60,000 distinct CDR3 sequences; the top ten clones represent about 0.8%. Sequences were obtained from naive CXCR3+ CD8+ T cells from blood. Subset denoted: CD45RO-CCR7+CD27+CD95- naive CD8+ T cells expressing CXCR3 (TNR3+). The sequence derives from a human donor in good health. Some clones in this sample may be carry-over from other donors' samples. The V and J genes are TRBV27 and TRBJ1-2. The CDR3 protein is CASSLSSGNWNGYTF.